The sequence of this TCR beta chain was determined in a study of blood T cell repertoires in COVID-19. On the study more broadly: Material from acute and convalescent COVID-19 was sourced from the United States, Italy and Spain. PBMCs, B-cell-depleted T cells, or T cells were the source of the cDNA or gDNA that made up the material.

Per the original methods: The authors estimated nucleated cell counts from reference gene primer amplification. Using immunoSEQ multiplex PCR, the repertoire was profiled, and TCRdb retains in-frame clones only, with some absent. V and J calls and clone size are as listed in that table; D and trimming were resolved from the DNA. The repertoire has under 150,000 clones, around three quarters of them found once; the top ten carry roughly a tenth. CDR1 is MRHNA, CDR2 SNTAGT, per germline. V lost 9 bases to trimming and J lost 8 bases; unmatched junction nucleotides: 4. The CDR3 length is 12 residues. This clonotype was sampled from a human donor in a cohort sampled during active COVID-19. The sample consisted of peripheral blood. The chain is built from TRBV6-4 and TRBJ1-6, with 7 bases lining up with TRBD1. CDR3 DNA: TGTGCCAGGACAGGGAAGGATTCACCCCTCCACTTT. Protein product: CARTGKDSPLHF.